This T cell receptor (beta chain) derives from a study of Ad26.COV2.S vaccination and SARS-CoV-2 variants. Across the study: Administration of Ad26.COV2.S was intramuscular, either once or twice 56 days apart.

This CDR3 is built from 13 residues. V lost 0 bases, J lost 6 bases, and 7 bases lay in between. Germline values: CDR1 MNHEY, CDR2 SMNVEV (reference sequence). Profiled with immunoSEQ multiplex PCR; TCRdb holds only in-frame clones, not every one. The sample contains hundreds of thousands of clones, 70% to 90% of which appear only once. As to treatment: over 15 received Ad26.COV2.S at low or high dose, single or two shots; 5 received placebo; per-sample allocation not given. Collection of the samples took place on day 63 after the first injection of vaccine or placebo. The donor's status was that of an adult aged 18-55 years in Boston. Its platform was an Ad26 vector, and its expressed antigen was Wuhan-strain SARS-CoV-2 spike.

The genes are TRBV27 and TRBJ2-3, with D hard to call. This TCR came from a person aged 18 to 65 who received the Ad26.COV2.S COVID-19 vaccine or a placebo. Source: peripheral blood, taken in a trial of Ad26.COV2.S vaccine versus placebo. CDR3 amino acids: CASSLSYSDTQYF. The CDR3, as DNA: TGTGCCAGCAGTTTATCGTACTCGGATACGCAGTATTTT.